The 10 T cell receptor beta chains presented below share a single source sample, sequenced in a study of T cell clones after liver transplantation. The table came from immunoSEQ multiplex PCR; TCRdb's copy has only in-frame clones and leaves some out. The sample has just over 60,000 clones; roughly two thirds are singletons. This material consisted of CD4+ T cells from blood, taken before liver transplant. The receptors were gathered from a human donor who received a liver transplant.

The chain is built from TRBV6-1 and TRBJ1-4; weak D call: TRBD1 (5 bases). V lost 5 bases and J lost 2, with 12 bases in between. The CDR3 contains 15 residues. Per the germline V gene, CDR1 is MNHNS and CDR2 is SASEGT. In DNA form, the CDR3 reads TGTGCCAGCAGTCGGGCCCCAGGGACTAATGAAAAACTGTTTTTT. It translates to CASSRAPGTNEKLFF.

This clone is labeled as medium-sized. The CDR3 region has the DNA TGTGCCAGCAGCTTAGCTGGGCCACCCAATTCACCCCTCCACTTT. As protein: CASSLAGPPNSPLHF. The V gene is TRBV7-2, the J gene TRBJ1-6; D remains ambiguous. The ends were cut back, 0 bases at V and 7 bases at J, with 10 bases in the middle. The CDR3 is 15 amino acids. Germline V gene lookup returns CDR1 SGHTA and CDR2 FQGNSA.

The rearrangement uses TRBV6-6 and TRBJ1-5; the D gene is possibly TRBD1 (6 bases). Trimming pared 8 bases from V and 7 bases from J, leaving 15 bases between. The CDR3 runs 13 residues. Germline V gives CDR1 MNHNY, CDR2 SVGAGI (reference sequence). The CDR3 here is CASGLTGFQPQHF. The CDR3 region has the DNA TGTGCCAGCGGATTGACAGGCTTCCAGCCCCAGCATTTT.

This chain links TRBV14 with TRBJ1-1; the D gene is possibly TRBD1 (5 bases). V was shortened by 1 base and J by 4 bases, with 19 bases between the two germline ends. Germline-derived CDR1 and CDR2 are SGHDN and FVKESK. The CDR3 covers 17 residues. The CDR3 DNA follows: TGTGCCAGCAGCCAAGGTGGAGGGAAAGGGACCGGCACTGAAGCTTTCTTT. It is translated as CASSQGGGKGTGTEAFF.

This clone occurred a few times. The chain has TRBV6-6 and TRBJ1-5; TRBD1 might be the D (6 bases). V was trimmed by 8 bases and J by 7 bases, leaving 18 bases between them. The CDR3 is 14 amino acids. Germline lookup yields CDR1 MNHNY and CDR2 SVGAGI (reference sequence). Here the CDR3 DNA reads TGTGCCAGCGGATCCCGGGACACCAGCCAGCCCCAGCATTTT. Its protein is CASGSRDTSQPQHF.

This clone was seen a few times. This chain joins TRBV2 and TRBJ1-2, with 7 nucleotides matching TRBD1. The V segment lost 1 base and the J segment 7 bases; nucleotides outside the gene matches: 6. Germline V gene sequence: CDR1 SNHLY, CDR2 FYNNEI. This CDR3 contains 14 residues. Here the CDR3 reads CASSEDRGVRGYTF. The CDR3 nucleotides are TGTGCCAGCAGTGAAGACAGGGGAGTTCGTGGCTACACCTTC.

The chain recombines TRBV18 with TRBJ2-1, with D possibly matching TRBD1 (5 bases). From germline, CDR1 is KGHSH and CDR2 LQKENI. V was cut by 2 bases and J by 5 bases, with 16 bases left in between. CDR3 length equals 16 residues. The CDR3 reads CASSPSARDGHNEQFF. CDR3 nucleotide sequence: TGTGCCAGCTCACCATCCGCCAGGGATGGCCACAATGAGCAGTTCTTC. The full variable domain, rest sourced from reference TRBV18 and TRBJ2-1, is NAGVMQNPRHLVRRRGQEARLRCSPMKGHSHVYWYRQLPEEGLKFMVYLQKENIIDESGMPKERFSAEFPKEGPSILRIQQVVRGDSAAYFCASSPSARDGHNEQFFGPGTRLTVL.

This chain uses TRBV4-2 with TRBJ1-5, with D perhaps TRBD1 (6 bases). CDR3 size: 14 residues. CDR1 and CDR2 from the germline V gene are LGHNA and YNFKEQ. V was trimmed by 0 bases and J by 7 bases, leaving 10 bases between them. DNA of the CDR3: TGTGCCAGCAGCCAAGATTTACAGGGCCAGCCCCAGCATTTT. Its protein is CASSQDLQGQPQHF.

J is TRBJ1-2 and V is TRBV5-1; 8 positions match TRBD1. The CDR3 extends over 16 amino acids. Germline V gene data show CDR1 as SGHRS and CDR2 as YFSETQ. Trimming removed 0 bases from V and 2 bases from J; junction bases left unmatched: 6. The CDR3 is CASSLDGQGPNYGYTF. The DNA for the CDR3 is TGCGCCAGCAGCTTGGATGGACAGGGACCCAACTATGGCTACACCTTC.

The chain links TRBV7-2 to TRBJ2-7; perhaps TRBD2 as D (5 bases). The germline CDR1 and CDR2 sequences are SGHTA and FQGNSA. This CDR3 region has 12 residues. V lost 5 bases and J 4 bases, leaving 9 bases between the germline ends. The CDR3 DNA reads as TGTGCCAGCAGCCGGGGTACGTACGAGCAGTACTTC. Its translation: CASSRGTYEQYF.